The T cell receptor beta chain described here comes from a study of blood T cell repertoires in COVID-19. CDR1 is SGHRS, CDR2 YFSETQ, per germline. V was trimmed by 6 bases and J by 3 bases, leaving 15 bases between them. The CDR3 has 14 amino acids. Repertoires were generated with immunoSEQ multiplex PCR, while TCRdb's copy carries only in-frame clones and drops some. The sample records 130,000 or so clones, 80% to 90% being singletons. Sequences were obtained from peripheral blood. The chain uses TRBV5-1 and TRBJ1-1, with TRBD1 as a possible D gene (6 bases). The receptor comes from a woman aged 55-70 years with acute or convalescent COVID-19. CDR3 amino acids: CASTYQGPDTEAFF. The DNA of the CDR3 is TGCGCCAGCACATACCAGGGGCCCGACACTGAAGCTTTCTTT.